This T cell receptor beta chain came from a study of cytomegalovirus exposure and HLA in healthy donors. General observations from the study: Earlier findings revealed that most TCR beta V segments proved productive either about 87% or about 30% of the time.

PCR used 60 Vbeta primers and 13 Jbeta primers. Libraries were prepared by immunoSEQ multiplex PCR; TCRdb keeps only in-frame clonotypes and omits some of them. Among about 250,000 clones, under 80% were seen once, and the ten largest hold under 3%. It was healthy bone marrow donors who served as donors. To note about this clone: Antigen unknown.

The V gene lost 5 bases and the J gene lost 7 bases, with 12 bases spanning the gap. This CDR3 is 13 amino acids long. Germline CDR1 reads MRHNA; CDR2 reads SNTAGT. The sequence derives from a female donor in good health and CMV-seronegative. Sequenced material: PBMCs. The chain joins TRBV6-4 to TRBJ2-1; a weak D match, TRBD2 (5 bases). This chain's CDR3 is CASSPTSRNEQFF. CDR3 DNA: TGTGCCAGCAGTCCCACTAGTAGGAATGAGCAGTTCTTC.